Presented here are 22 T cell receptor beta chains from one specimen sequenced in a study of siplizumab effects on memory and regulatory T cells. Clones were read by immunoSEQ multiplex PCR, and TCRdb kept only the in-frame ones, dropping some. The repertoire holds over 80,000 clones, with over 90% as singletons. The sequenced sample consisted of non-Treg CD4+ T cells sorted from blood. Source of these receptors: a human donor in good health.

This chain uses TRBV30 with TRBJ2-3, with 8 bases lining up with TRBD2. With 4 bases clipped from V and 4 bases from J, the junction kept 4 bases outside the gene matches. From germline, CDR1 is GTSNPN and CDR2 SVGIG (reference sequence). The length of the CDR3 is 13 residues. The DNA of the CDR3 is TGTGCCTGGAAAACTAGCGGCCCAGATACGCAGTATTTT. Translating it yields CAWKTSGPDTQYF.

The chain links TRBV28 to TRBJ2-1; D gene unclear. V lost 3 bases and J lost 2, with 14 bases in between. The CDR3 loop spans 16 amino acids. Germline CDR1 is MDHEN and CDR2 is SYDVKM. CDR3 DNA sequence: TGTGCCAGCAGTTTTAAGCAGAAGGGTACCTACAATGAGCAGTTCTTC. Its translation: CASSFKQKGTYNEQFF.

V and J are TRBV7-2 and TRBJ1-5, with unresolved D. Trimming took 1 base from V and 6 from J, leaving 13 bases between them. Germline CDR1 SGHTA, CDR2 FQGNSA. This CDR3 has 15 amino acids. The CDR3: CASSLGNRRGQPQHF. The CDR3 bases are TGTGCCAGCAGCTTAGGAAACAGACGGGGTCAGCCCCAGCATTTT.

The rearrangement uses TRBV19 and TRBJ1-5; a possible D gene is TRBD1 (6 bases). V lost 8 bases and J 0 bases, leaving 20 bases between the germline ends. Germline-derived CDR1 and CDR2 are LNHDA and SQIVND (reference sequence). CDR3 length: 17 residues. CDR3 protein: CASRLRTARRSNQPQHF. CDR3 bases: TGTGCCAGTCGGCTCCGGACAGCCAGGCGTAGCAATCAGCCCCAGCATTTT.

The chain is built from TRBV27 and TRBJ2-7; 7 bases align to TRBD1. The CDR3 is made up of 14 amino acids. The V gene's germline CDR1 is MNHEY and CDR2 SMNVEV (reference sequence). J gave up 5 bases and V 3 bases, and 7 bases lay outside the gene matches. The CDR3 DNA is TGTGCCAGCAGTTTCCGACAGGGATGGGACGAGCAGTACTTC. This sequence encodes CASSFRQGWDEQYF.

The V and J genes are TRBV28 and TRBJ1-3; no clear D. The CDR3 spans 15 residues. With 0 bases removed from V and 4 bases from J, the gap between germline ends came to 10 bases. Per germline, CDR1 MDHEN and CDR2 SYDVKM. CDR3 bases: TGTGCCAGCAGTTTATGGAGGGCGGTCGGAAACACCATATATTTT. Translation: CASSLWRAVGNTIYF. The whole variable domain, remainder taken from reference TRBV28 and TRBJ1-3, is DVKVTQSSRYLVKRTGEKVFLECVQDMDHENMFWYRQDPGLGLRLIYFSYDVKMKEKGDIPEGYSVSREKKERFSLILESASTNQTSMYLCASSLWRAVGNTIYFGEGSWLTVV.

As DNA, the CDR3 is TGTGCCAGCAGCCAAGTCACTAGCGGGACCTCCTACGAGCAGTACTTC. It is translated as CASSQVTSGTSYEQYF. V usage is TRBV14 and J usage is TRBJ2-7; 10 bases map to TRBD2. With V trimmed by 1 base and J by 0 bases, 3 bases remained unmatched. Looked up from germline, CDR1 is SGHDN and CDR2 is FVKESK. This CDR3 has 16 residues.

This clone was counted once. The V gene is TRBV18, the J gene TRBJ2-5, with 12 bases lining up with TRBD2. Trimming removed 3 bases from V and 5 bases from J; junction bases left unmatched: 7. The germline CDR1 and CDR2 sequences are KGHSH and LQKENI. This CDR3 comprises 16 residues. CDR3: CASSPLLAGGGETQYF. CDR3 DNA: TGTGCCAGCTCACCCCTCCTAGCGGGAGGGGGGGAGACCCAGTACTTC.

This chain joins TRBV15 and TRBJ1-1; D is unclear. CDR3 size: 11 residues. V dropped 9 bases and J dropped 0 bases, with 5 bases sitting between them. Germline-derived CDR1 and CDR2 are LNHNV and YYDKDF (reference sequence). The CDR3 region has the DNA TGTGCCACGGAAGTGAACACTGAAGCTTTCTTT. Encoded protein: CATEVNTEAFF. Looking up the rest from reference TRBV15 and TRBJ1-1 gives the full variable domain: DAMVIQNPRYQVTQFGKPVTLSCSQTLNHNVMYWYQQKSSQAPKLLFHYYDKDFNNEADTPDNFQSRRPNTSFCFLDIRSPGLGDTAMYLCATEVNTEAFFGQGTRLTVV.

The chain links TRBV6-5 to TRBJ1-3; unclear D gene. Per germline, CDR1 MNHEY and CDR2 SVGAGI. V was pared by 6 bases and J by 1 base, with 10 bases between. The CDR3 length is 14 residues. The CDR3 loop is CASSRKNSGNTIYF. Written as DNA, the CDR3 is TGTGCCAGCAGCCGCAAAAATTCTGGAAACACCATATATTTT.

The gene calls are TRBV19 and TRBJ2-3; D is unresolved. The CDR3 is made up of 12 amino acids. V lost 5 bases and J 10 bases, leaving 13 bases between the germline ends. Germline V gene sequence: CDR1 LNHDA, CDR2 SQIVND (reference sequence). The DNA for the CDR3 is TGTGCCAGTAGTGATGTCTCACCCCCGCAGTATTTT. This sequence encodes CASSDVSPPQYF.

CDR3 nucleotide sequence: TGTGCCAGCACTACTTCGGCGGCGTTTGAGCAGTTCTTC. Translation gives CASTTSAAFEQFF. V usage is TRBV28 and J usage is TRBJ2-1; no clear D gene. The CDR3 totals 13 residues. The germline V and J ends were trimmed by 7 bases and 9 bases, with 16 bases remaining between them. Germline V gives CDR1 MDHEN, CDR2 SYDVKM.

This clone was counted once. This chain uses TRBV28 with TRBJ2-7; D may be TRBD1 or TRBD2 (6 bases each). This CDR3 region has 16 residues. CDR1 MDHEN and CDR2 SYDVKM come from the germline V gene. V was clipped by 8 bases and J by 2 bases, with 22 bases between them. The CDR3 DNA reads as TGTGCCAGCCACGAGCGGGCAGGGGATCCACCCTACGAGCAGTACTTC. Translation gives CASHERAGDPPYEQYF.

This clone has just one count. The gene calls are TRBV5-1 and TRBJ2-5, with a weak D call TRBD1 (6 bases). The CDR3 sequence is 13 residues long. Per germline, CDR1 SGHRS and CDR2 YFSETQ. Deletions cut 0 bases from V and 5 bases from J, with 8 bases between. In nucleotides, the CDR3 is TGCGCCAGCAGCTTGGCTCAGGGGGAGACCCAGTACTTC. Its translation is CASSLAQGETQYF.

This chain joins TRBV5-4 and TRBJ2-5; D ambiguous. Germline assignment: CDR1 SGHNT and CDR2 YYREEE (reference sequence). This CDR3 has 12 residues. The V and J ends lost 0 bases and 7 bases respectively, with 7 bases between them. CDR3 protein: CASSLALGTQYF. The CDR3, as DNA: TGTGCCAGCAGCTTGGCCCTAGGGACCCAGTACTTC.

The chain carries TRBV18 and TRBJ1-2; a possible D gene is TRBD1 (5 bases). There are 13 residues in the CDR3. Trimming cost V 4 bases and J 8 bases, with 14 bases left between them. Per germline, CDR1 KGHSH and CDR2 LQKENI. CDR3 nucleotide sequence: TGTGCCAGCTCACTGGGAGGGACTCGCGGCTACACCTTC. It codes for CASSLGGTRGYTF.

V gene TRBV27 combines with J gene TRBJ2-1; D ambiguous. With 3 bases removed from V and 3 bases from J, the gap between germline ends came to 0 bases. There are 11 residues in the CDR3. Germline lookup yields CDR1 MNHEY and CDR2 SMNVEV (reference sequence). The CDR3 spells CASSFYNEQFF. The DNA for the CDR3 is TGTGCCAGCAGTTTCTACAATGAGCAGTTCTTC.

The chain employs TRBV9 and TRBJ2-3, with no clear D. There are 14 residues in the CDR3. Germline CDR1 SGDLS, CDR2 YYNGEE. V shed 3 bases and J shed 1 base, with 9 bases lying between them. The DNA of the CDR3 is TGTGCCAGCAGCGCCTTTCTAGGCACAGATACGCAGTATTTT. It translates to CASSAFLGTDTQYF.

The rearrangement links TRBV28 to TRBJ1-4; 7 bases match TRBD1. From germline, CDR1 is MDHEN and CDR2 SYDVKM. CDR3 size: 15 residues. The J segment lost 10 bases and the V segment lost 0 bases, leaving 8 bases of the junction unmatched. CDR3 amino acids: CASSLWTAGGGKLFF. The CDR3 DNA reads TGTGCCAGCAGTTTATGGACCGCAGGGGGAGGAAAACTGTTTTTT.

CDR3 region: CASTQAGVGVDTQYF. The CDR3 DNA follows: TGTGCCAGCACCCAAGCGGGAGTTGGGGTAGATACGCAGTATTTT. The gene calls are TRBV7-9 and TRBJ2-3; the match to TRBD2 covers 8 bases. CDR3 length: 15 residues. Germline CDR1 and CDR2: SEHNR and FQNEAQ (reference sequence). Trimming at V came to 7 bases and at J to 5 bases, leaving 11 bases not matched to a gene. Full variable domain (outside the CDR3, taken from reference TRBV7-9 and TRBJ2-3): DTGVSQNPRHKITKRGQNVTFRCDPISEHNRLYWYRQTLGQGPEFLTYFQNEAQLEKSRLLSDRFSAERPKGSFSTLEIQRTEQGDSAMYLCASTQAGVGVDTQYFGPGTRLTVL.

The rearrangement links TRBV28 to TRBJ2-7; tentatively, D is TRBD1 (6 bases). The CDR3 contains 14 residues. Germline CDR1 MDHEN, CDR2 SYDVKM. The germline V and J ends were trimmed by 7 bases and 0 bases, with 13 bases remaining between them. The CDR3 protein is CASNADSASYEQYF. The CDR3 DNA reads as TGTGCCAGCAACGCGGACAGTGCCTCCTACGAGCAGTACTTC.

This clone was detected once. This chain joins TRBV28 and TRBJ2-7, with TRBD1 matching 7 bases. V trimming: 7 bases; J trimming: 0 bases; junction bases outside the gene matches: 9. The germline CDR1 and CDR2 sequences are MDHEN and SYDVKM. The CDR3 spans 15 residues. This CDR3 is CASNDRVYNSYEQYF. CDR3 nucleotides: TGTGCCAGCAATGACAGGGTTTATAACTCCTACGAGCAGTACTTC.